The rows below give T cell receptor beta chains drawn from one sample of a study of T cell responses to AZD1222 COVID-19 vaccine. Clones were sequenced by immunoSEQ multiplex PCR, and TCRdb holds only the in-frame ones, with some missing. The sample contains 200,000 to 250,000 clones, around 93% of which appear only once. Source: peripheral blood, taken on day 0 of MenACWY control vaccination. The receptors come from an adult in good health. Each CDR3 is given with its conserved first and last residue. A D gene is named only where the DNA matches it firmly.

d_call j_call v_call cdr3_length cdr3_nt cdr3_aa
- TRBJ1-5 TRBV11-1 14 TGTGCCAGCAGCTTAGCCGGGGGGAATCAGCCCCAGCATTTT CASSLAGGNQPQHF
- TRBJ1-2 TRBV4-1 14 TGCGCCAGCAGCCAGCTAGGGGGGGACTATGGCTACACCTTC CASSQLGGDYGYTF
- TRBJ2-7 TRBV18 15 TGTGCCAGCTCACCAGCAACAGGGAGCTCCTACGAGCAGTACTTC CASSPATGSSYEQYF
- TRBJ1-2 TRBV5-6 14 TGTGCCAGCAGCTTGGCAGAGAGCGGATATGGCTACACCTTC CASSLAESGYGYTF
- TRBJ1-5 TRBV18 14 TGTGCCAGCTCACCAAGAAATCTAGATCAGCCCCAGCATTTT CASSPRNLDQPQHF
- TRBJ1-4 TRBV5-5 16 TGTGCCAGCAGCTTGGGTTACCGCGGAAGTAATGAAAAACTGTTTTTT CASSLGYRGSNEKLFF
- TRBJ1-3 TRBV29-1 13 TGCAGCGTTGAAGATGGGGGTGGAAACACCATATATTTT CSVEDGGGNTIYF
TRBD2 TRBJ2-5 TRBV7-9 15 TGTGCCAGCAGTTCCGCGCGGGGGGGCCAGGAGACCCAGTACTTC CASSSARGGQETQYF
- TRBJ1-5 TRBV16 14 TGTGCCAGCAGCCCCCGGAGGGCGGATCAGCCCCAGCATTTT CASSPRRADQPQHF
- TRBJ2-3 TRBV6-1 14 TGTGCCAGCATTTCAGGACTTTCGAAAAGTACGCAGTATTTT CASISGLSKSTQYF
- TRBJ2-2 TRBV18 15 TGTGCCAGCTCACCGCAGGCGTTGGTAGGCGGGGAGCTGTTTTTT CASSPQALVGGELFF
- TRBJ1-1 TRBV6-5 15 TGTGCCAGCAGTTCCCCGGGTAGTTTGAACACTGAAGCTTTCTTT CASSSPGSLNTEAFF
- TRBJ1-1 TRBV4-1 15 TGCGCCAGCAGCCATCTAGGGGGGACTAACACTGAAGCTTTCTTT CASSHLGGTNTEAFF
- TRBJ2-5 TRBV3-1/TRBV3-2 12 TGTGCCAGCAGCCAAGATGAGAAGACCCAGTACTTC CASSQDEKTQYF
- TRBJ2-5 TRBV7-9 15 TGTGCCAGCACTCCGAGCCGGGTAGGGGTAGAGACCCAGTACTTC CASTPSRVGVETQYF
TRBD2 TRBJ2-3 TRBV7-9 16 TGTGCCAGCAGCACCTGGGAGCGGGGGGGGATAGATACGCAGTATTTT CASSTWERGGIDTQYF
- TRBJ2-1 TRBV6-2/TRBV6-3 11 TGTGCCAGCAGCCAATACAATGAGCAGTTCTTC CASSQYNEQFF